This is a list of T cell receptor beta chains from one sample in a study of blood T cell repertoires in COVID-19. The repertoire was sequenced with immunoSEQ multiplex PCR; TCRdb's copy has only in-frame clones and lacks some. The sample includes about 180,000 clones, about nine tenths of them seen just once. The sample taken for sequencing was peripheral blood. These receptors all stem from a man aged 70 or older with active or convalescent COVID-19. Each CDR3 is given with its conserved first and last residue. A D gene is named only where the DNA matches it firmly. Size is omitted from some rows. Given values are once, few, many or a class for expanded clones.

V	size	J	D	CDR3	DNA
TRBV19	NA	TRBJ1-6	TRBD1	CASSIVGGQAGNSPLHF	TGTGCCAGTAGTATAGTCGGAGGACAGGCTGGAAATTCACCCCTCCACTTT
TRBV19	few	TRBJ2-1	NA	CASVVRRGSYNEQFF	TGTGCCAGTGTGGTGAGGCGGGGATCCTACAATGAGCAGTTCTTC
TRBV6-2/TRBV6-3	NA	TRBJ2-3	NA	CASSYSPDSYTDTQYF	TGTGCCAGCAGTTATTCCCCGGACTCGTACACAGATACGCAGTATTTT
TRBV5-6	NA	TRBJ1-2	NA	CASGRGGRAPHYGYTF	TGTGCCAGCGGAAGGGGAGGCAGGGCCCCCCACTATGGCTACACCTTC
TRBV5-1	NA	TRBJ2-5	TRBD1	CASSIGQGQETQYF	TGCGCCAGCAGCATCGGACAGGGCCAAGAGACCCAGTACTTC
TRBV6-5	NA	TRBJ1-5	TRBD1	CASRVRQGSNQPQHF	TGTGCCAGCAGGGTCAGACAGGGTAGCAATCAGCCCCAGCATTTT
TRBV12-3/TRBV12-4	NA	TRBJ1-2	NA	CASRSTGQSGYTF	TGTGCCAGCAGATCTACAGGGCAGAGTGGCTACACCTTC
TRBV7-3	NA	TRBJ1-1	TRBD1	CASSPGGRGTEAFF	TGTGCCAGCAGCCCAGGGGGTAGGGGCACTGAAGCTTTCTTT
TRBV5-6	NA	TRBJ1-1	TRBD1	CASSPPGQDNTEAFF	TGTGCCAGCAGCCCTCCGGGACAGGACAACACTGAAGCTTTCTTT
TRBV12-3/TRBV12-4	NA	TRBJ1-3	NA	CASSPGEGNTIYF	TGTGCCAGCAGCCCGGGAGAAGGAAACACCATATATTTT
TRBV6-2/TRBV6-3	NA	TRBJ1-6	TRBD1	CASSTRDRVNSPLHF	TGTGCCAGCAGTACCCGGGACAGGGTTAATTCACCCCTCCACTTT
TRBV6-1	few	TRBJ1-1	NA	CASSEARGNEAFF	TGTGCCAGCAGTGAAGCGCGGGGAAATGAAGCTTTCTTT
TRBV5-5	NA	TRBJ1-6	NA	CASSLTPGSVNSPLHF	TGTGCCAGCAGCTTGACACCGGGGTCCGTTAATTCACCCCTCCACTTT
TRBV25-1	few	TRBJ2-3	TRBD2	CASSPTGGNAQYF	TGTGCCAGCAGTCCAACGGGGGGGAATGCGCAGTATTTT
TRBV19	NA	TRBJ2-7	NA	CASSAGFSYEQYF	TGTGCCAGTTCTGCGGGATTTTCCTACGAGCAGTACTTC
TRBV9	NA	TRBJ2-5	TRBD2	CASSPILAGIETQYF	TGTGCCAGCAGCCCCATTCTAGCGGGGATAGAGACCCAGTACTTC
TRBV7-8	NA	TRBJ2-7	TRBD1	CASGRDRVNEQYF	TGTGCCAGCGGCCGGGACAGGGTGAACGAGCAGTACTTC
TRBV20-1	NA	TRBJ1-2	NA	CSARLYDGYTF	TGCAGTGCTAGACTATACGATGGCTACACCTTC
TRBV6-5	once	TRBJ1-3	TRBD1	CASRAGGQAGNTIYF	TGTGCCAGCAGAGCAGGGGGCCAGGCGGGAAACACCATATATTTT
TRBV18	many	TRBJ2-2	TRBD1	CASSVRQGETGELFF	TGTGCCAGCTCAGTACGACAGGGGGAAACCGGGGAGCTGTTTTTT
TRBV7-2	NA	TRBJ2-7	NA	CASSLAGGSYEQYF	TGTGCCAGCAGCTTAGCCGGGGGCTCCTACGAGCAGTACTTC
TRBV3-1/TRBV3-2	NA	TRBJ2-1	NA	CASSQERGWDEQFF	TGTGCCAGCAGCCAAGAAAGGGGGTGGGATGAGCAGTTCTTC
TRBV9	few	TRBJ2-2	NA	CASSTRGGNTGELFF	TGTGCCAGCAGCACACGAGGGGGGAACACCGGGGAGCTGTTTTTT
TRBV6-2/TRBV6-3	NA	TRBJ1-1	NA	CASSYHGTLNTEAFF	TGTGCCAGCAGTTACCACGGGACATTGAACACTGAAGCTTTCTTT
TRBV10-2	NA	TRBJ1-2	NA	CASSPDRLYGYTF	TGCGCCAGCAGTCCCGACAGACTCTATGGCTACACCTTC
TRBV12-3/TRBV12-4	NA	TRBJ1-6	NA	CASSLWAGTLHF	TGTGCCAGCAGCCTTTGGGCGGGCACCCTCCACTTT
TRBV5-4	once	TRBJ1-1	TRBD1	CASSFAEQGRTEAFF	TGTGCCAGCAGCTTTGCGGAACAGGGGAGGACTGAAGCTTTCTTT
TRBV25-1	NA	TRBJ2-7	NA	CASSELVRGYEQYF	TGTGCCAGCAGTGAACTAGTCAGGGGCTACGAGCAGTACTTC
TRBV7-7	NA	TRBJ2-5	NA	CASSLADRQVGTQYF	TGTGCTAGCAGCTTAGCGGATCGACAGGTCGGGACCCAGTACTTC
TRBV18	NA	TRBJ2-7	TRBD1	CASSPDRGTEQYF	TGTGCCAGCTCACCGGACAGGGGCACCGAGCAGTACTTC
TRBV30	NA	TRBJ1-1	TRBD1	CAWRGQGIGGTEAFF	TGTGCCTGGAGGGGACAGGGTATCGGGGGCACTGAAGCTTTCTTT
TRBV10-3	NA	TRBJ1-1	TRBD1	CAISLDRAGTEAFF	TGTGCCATCAGTCTGGACAGGGCCGGCACTGAAGCTTTCTTT
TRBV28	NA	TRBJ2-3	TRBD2	CASLSGRPTDTQYF	TGTGCCAGCCTAAGCGGGAGACCCACAGATACGCAGTATTTT
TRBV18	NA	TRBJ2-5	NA	CASSPPSGQPLETQYF	TGTGCCAGCTCACCACCCTCTGGACAGCCTCTGGAGACCCAGTACTTC
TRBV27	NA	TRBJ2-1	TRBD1	CASSLRDSSYNEQFF	TGTGCCAGCAGTCTCAGGGACAGTTCCTACAATGAGCAGTTCTTC
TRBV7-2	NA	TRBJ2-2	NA	CASSLQGRANTGELFF	TGTGCCAGCAGCTTACAAGGCAGGGCGAACACCGGGGAGCTGTTTTTT
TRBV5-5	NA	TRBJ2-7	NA	CASSLAPQTDYYEQYF	TGTGCCAGCAGCCTAGCCCCTCAGACGGACTACTACGAGCAGTACTTC
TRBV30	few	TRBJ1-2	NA	CAWNGVTGSYGYTF	TGTGCCTGGAACGGGGTGACGGGGAGCTATGGCTACACCTTC
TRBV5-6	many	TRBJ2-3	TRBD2	CASSKLSGGKADTQYF	TGTGCCAGCAGCAAACTTAGCGGGGGGAAGGCAGATACGCAGTATTTT
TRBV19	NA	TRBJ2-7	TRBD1	CASSRGTGSEQYF	TGTGCCAGTAGTAGAGGGACAGGGAGCGAGCAGTACTTC
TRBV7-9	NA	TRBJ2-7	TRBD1	CASSLGQGVTYEQYF	TGTGCCAGCAGCCTGGGACAGGGGGTCACCTACGAGCAGTACTTC
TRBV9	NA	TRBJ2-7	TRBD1	CASSLRDRVYEQYF	TGTGCCAGCAGCCTAAGAGACAGGGTCTACGAGCAGTACTTC
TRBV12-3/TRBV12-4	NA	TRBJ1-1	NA	CASSVRENTEAFF	TGTGCCAGCAGTGTCAGGGAGAACACTGAAGCTTTCTTT
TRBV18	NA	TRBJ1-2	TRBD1	CASSEDRGTIGGYTF	TGTGCCAGCTCAGAGGACAGGGGCACGATCGGTGGCTACACCTTC
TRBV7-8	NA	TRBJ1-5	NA	CASSPDTYNQPQHF	TGTGCCAGCAGCCCTGACACCTACAATCAGCCCCAGCATTTT
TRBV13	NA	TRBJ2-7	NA	CASSRAGQRSYEQYF	TGTGCCAGCAGTCGGGCGGGGCAGAGATCCTACGAGCAGTACTTC
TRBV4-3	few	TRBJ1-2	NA	CASSQDKDSYYGYTF	TGCGCCAGCAGCCAAGATAAAGACAGCTACTATGGCTACACCTTC
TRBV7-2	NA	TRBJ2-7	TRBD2	CASSPRAGTSSYEQYF	TGTGCCAGCAGCCCGCGAGCCGGGACTAGCTCGTACGAGCAGTACTTC
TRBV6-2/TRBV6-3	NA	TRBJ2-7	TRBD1	CASSSMTGGSGEQYF	TGTGCCAGCAGTTCCATGACAGGGGGCAGCGGCGAGCAGTACTTC
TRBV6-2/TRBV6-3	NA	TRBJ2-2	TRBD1	CASSLTRGRGTGELFF	TGTGCCAGCAGTTTAACAAGGGGGCGAGGCACCGGGGAGCTGTTTTTT